This TCR beta chain is drawn from a study of breast tumors, draining lymph nodes, adjacent tissues. This clonotype was seen repeatedly, ten times or more. Per the germline V gene, CDR1 is DFQATT and CDR2 is SNEGSKA (reference sequence). V dropped 1 base and J dropped 0 bases, with 20 bases sitting between them. CDR3 length: 18 amino acids. Breast cancer patients provided tissue from their axillary draining lymph nodes. Each CDR3 protein gets one entry after TCRdb re-called the multiplex PCR reads with MiXCR. Found here are 85,000 to 130,000 distinct CDR3 sequences, around 30% of them singletons; the top ten hold about 6%.

The specimen sequenced was axillary lymph node tissue. The sequence came from a female donor with breast cancer. Some clones in this sample may be carry-over from other donors' samples. This chain connects TRBV20-1 to TRBJ2-3; either TRBD1 or TRBD2 may fit D (6 bases each). DNA for the CDR3: TGCAGTGCTAGAGGGTTTAACGGGGGCTCTTTTAGCACAGATACGCAGTATTTT. Protein: CSARGFNGGSFSTDTQYF.